What follows are 28 T cell receptor beta chains derived from one specimen sequenced in a study of blood T cells in healthy people across ages. Next came a second PCR, run for about 6 to 11 cycles, which used a sample-barcoded 5' primer along with a J-beta primer mix. TCRdb independently ran MiXCR on the 5' RACE reads; one entry per CDR3 protein. The sample consists of about 1.8 million distinct CDR3 sequences, around 48% of them appearing once. The sample taken for sequencing was blood. The receptors were sampled from a woman aged 40 to 55 in good health.

The chain joins TRBV5-1 to TRBJ2-3; a possible D gene is TRBD2 (5 bases). This CDR3 has 17 residues. CDR1 and CDR2 from the germline V gene are SGHRS and YFSETQ. Trimming took 0 bases from V and 3 from J, leaving 17 bases between them. The CDR3: CASSLANSGLRTDTQYF. The CDR3 DNA follows: TGCGCCAGCAGCTTGGCCAACAGCGGTTTAAGGACAGATACGCAGTATTTT.

The chain joins TRBV20-1 to TRBJ2-5; 11 bases align to TRBD2. The CDR3 has 17 residues. Germline loops: CDR1 DFQATT, CDR2 SNEGSKA (reference sequence). With V trimmed by 3 bases and J by 3 bases, 12 bases remained unmatched. CDR3 bases: TGCAGTGCTAGGACTAGCGGGGACACCGGGGGGAAAGAGACCCAGTACTTC. Residues: CSARTSGDTGGKETQYF.

V gene TRBV7-2 combines with J gene TRBJ2-6; D ambiguous. This CDR3 spans 17 amino acids. Germline lookup yields CDR1 SGHTA and CDR2 FQGNSA. Deletions cut 2 bases from V and 1 base from J, with 12 bases between. For the CDR3, the DNA is TGTGCCAGCAGCTTACGGCCATACCCTTCTGGGGCCAACGTCCTGACTTTC. Translating it yields CASSLRPYPSGANVLTF.

This clonotype was recorded a few times. The V gene is TRBV11-2, the J gene TRBJ2-3; 9 nucleotides agree with TRBD1. V shed 4 bases, J shed 5 bases, and the junction held 4 bases outside the gene matches. The CDR3 loop spans 14 amino acids. The germline CDR1 and CDR2 sequences are SGHAT and FQNNGV. CDR3 in DNA: TGTGCCAGCAGCTCCGGGACAGGGAAAGATACGCAGTATTTT. It codes for CASSSGTGKDTQYF. The whole variable domain, filled in from reference TRBV11-2 and TRBJ2-3, reads EAGVAQSPRYKIIEKRQSVAFWCNPISGHATLYWYQQILGQGPKLLIQFQNNGVVDDSQLPKDRFSAERLKGVDSTLKIQPAKLEDSAVYLCASSSGTGKDTQYFGPGTRLTVL.

V usage is TRBV6-1 and J usage is TRBJ2-1, with 10 bases identical to TRBD2. The trim removed 0 bases at V and 6 bases at J, leaving 2 bases unmatched. The length of the CDR3 is 15 residues. Per germline, CDR1 MNHNS and CDR2 SASEGT. The CDR3 region has the DNA TGTGCCAGCAGTGAAGCATCTAGCGGGGGCAATGAGCAGTTCTTC. This codes for CASSEASSGGNEQFF.

This clonotype showed up just once. The J gene is TRBJ2-1, the V gene TRBV7-2; 9 bases are shared with TRBD1. Germline trimming cut 2 bases from V and 5 bases from J; bases unmatched to any gene: 4. CDR1 SGHTA and CDR2 FQGNSA come from the germline V gene. The CDR3 sequence is 15 residues long. The CDR3 DNA reads as TGTGCCAGCAGCTTAACGACAGGGGGAAACAATGAGCAGTTCTTC. Protein product: CASSLTTGGNNEQFF.

The chain combines TRBV20-1 with TRBJ2-3; D is tentatively TRBD1 or TRBD2 (5 bases each). Germline-derived CDR1 and CDR2 are DFQATT and SNEGSKA (reference sequence). The CDR3 totals 13 residues. The CDR3 loop is CSIRGSSTDTQYF. For the CDR3, the DNA is TGCAGCATCCGGGGCTCAAGCACAGATACGCAGTATTTT.

The chain uses TRBV28 and TRBJ1-1; D is ambiguous. The ends were cut back, 6 bases at V and 4 bases at J, with 18 bases in the middle. Looked up from germline, CDR1 is MDHEN and CDR2 is SYDVKM. This CDR3 spans 15 amino acids. The chain's CDR3 is CASSPLMDLGTEAFF. CDR3 nucleotides: TGTGCCAGCAGCCCCCTGATGGATCTGGGCACTGAAGCTTTCTTT.

In its sample, this clonotype was seen a few times. The chain combines TRBV6-6 with TRBJ2-4, with unresolved D. The DNA end is more similar to TRBJ2-7, so the J call may be wrong. The germline gives CDR1 MNHNY, CDR2 SVGAGI (reference sequence). The CDR3 length is 11 residues. CDR3 DNA sequence: TGTGCCAGCAGTCCGCAAGTCGAGCAGTACTTC. Its translation: CASSPQVEQYF.

This chain links TRBV5-1 with TRBJ2-3, with TRBD2 matching over 11 bases. CDR3 length: 18 residues. V dropped 5 bases and J dropped 0; count of bases not matched to a gene: 11. The germline CDR1 and CDR2 sequences are SGHRS and YFSETQ. The CDR3 DNA reads TGCGCCAGCAGGCGGAAGGGCGGGACTAGCGGAAGCACAGATACGCAGTATTTT. Protein product: CASRRKGGTSGSTDTQYF.

The chain links TRBV4-2 to TRBJ2-5; 9 nucleotides align to TRBD1. This CDR3 is 15 amino acids long. Trimming took 4 bases from V and 0 from J; bases not matched to a gene: 3. The germline V gene has CDR1 LGHNA and CDR2 YNFKEQ. The CDR3 nucleotides read TGTGCCAGCAGCCGAGGGACAGGGAACCAAGAGACCCAGTACTTC. Residues: CASSRGTGNQETQYF.

The chain couples TRBV28 to TRBJ2-3, with a possible D match to TRBD1 (5 bases). V gave up 2 bases and J gave up 4 bases, with 13 bases separating them. Germline V gives CDR1 MDHEN, CDR2 SYDVKM. CDR3 size: 15 residues. CDR3 sequence: CASSLNQGPSDTQYF. CDR3 DNA: TGTGCCAGCAGTTTAAACCAGGGTCCGTCAGATACGCAGTATTTT.

This sequence joins TRBV20-1 and TRBJ2-7; D not certain. Germline lookup yields CDR1 DFQATT and CDR2 SNEGSKA (reference sequence). Trimming cost V 6 bases and J 7 bases, with 16 bases left between them. The CDR3 is 12 residues long. CDR3 sequence (DNA): TGCAGTGCCGCAAGCCCGTACAATGAGCAGTACTTC. It specifies CSAASPYNEQYF.

The CDR3 coding sequence is TGTGCCAGCATCAAGGGGCAGAGAGGAGGCTATGGCTACACCTTC. It is translated as CASIKGQRGGYGYTF. The rearrangement links TRBV28 to TRBJ1-2; TRBD1 is a possible D gene (5 bases). The CDR3 is 15 residues long. Germline V gene data show CDR1 as MDHEN and CDR2 as SYDVKM. Trimming removed 7 bases from V and 4 bases from J, with 19 bases in between.

This chain links TRBV6-5 with TRBJ1-1; 8 positions agree with TRBD1. CDR1 is MNHEY and CDR2 is SVGAGI in the germline V gene. The CDR3 is made up of 12 amino acids. Germline trimming cut 5 bases from V and 11 bases from J; bases unmatched to any gene: 7. The CDR3 coding sequence is TGTGCCAGCAGTACGGACAGGGTGACGGCTTTCTTT. Translation: CASSTDRVTAFF.

The CDR3, as DNA: TGTGCCAGCAGCCAAACCGGGGTAATCAAAAACATTCAGTACTTC. Translating gives CASSQTGVIKNIQYF. The J gene is TRBJ2-4, the V gene TRBV7-9, with D perhaps matching TRBD2 (5 bases). V shed 5 bases and J shed 3 bases, with 14 bases lying between them. This CDR3 comprises 15 residues. Germline V gene lookup returns CDR1 SEHNR and CDR2 FQNEAQ (reference sequence). Together with reference TRBV7-9 and TRBJ2-4, the CDR3 gives the full variable domain: DTGVSQNPRHKITKRGQNVTFRCDPISEHNRLYWYRQTLGQGPEFLTYFQNEAQLEKSRLLSDRFSAERPKGSFSTLEIQRTEQGDSAMYLCASSQTGVIKNIQYFGAGTRLSVL.

To note about this clonotype: The germline gene is not matched at one end of the junction; a read error may be the cause. This rearrangement joins TRBV24-1 to TRBJ2-3; 10 positions match TRBD2. The CDR3 sequence is 16 residues long. Germline V lookup: CDR1 KGHDR, CDR2 SFDVKD. The CDR3 nucleotides read TGTGTCACCAGTGATCAGACTAGCGGGCTCAGTCCTACGCAGTATTTT. It specifies CVTSDQTSGLSPTQYF.

V gene TRBV20-1 combines with J gene TRBJ2-7; D unresolved. The J call may be in error: the DNA end matches TRBJ2-4 better. This CDR3 spans 16 amino acids. Germline CDR1 DFQATT, CDR2 SNEGSKA (reference sequence). The DNA for the CDR3 is TGCAGTGCTAGAGATTTGATCAACCTAGCCAAAAACATTCAGTACTTC. The encoded protein is CSARDLINLAKNIQYF.

This chain connects TRBV9 to TRBJ1-1, with D possibly being TRBD1 (6 bases). The germline V gene has CDR1 SGDLS and CDR2 YYNGEE. The length of the CDR3 is 15 residues. V was shortened by 0 bases and J by 4 bases, with 13 bases between the two germline ends. The CDR3 spells CASSVVGGASTEAFF. The CDR3 DNA follows: TGTGCCAGCAGCGTAGTTGGGGGGGCTAGCACTGAAGCTTTCTTT.

V gene TRBV28 combines with J gene TRBJ1-1, with a tentative D call TRBD1 (5 bases). CDR1 is MDHEN and CDR2 is SYDVKM in the germline V gene. The CDR3 is 12 residues long. V gave up 5 bases and J gave up 6 bases, with 10 bases separating them. The CDR3 loop reads CASSGGLSEAFF. The CDR3 DNA reads as TGTGCCAGCAGTGGGGGACTATCTGAAGCTTTCTTT.

The rearrangement uses TRBV20-1 and TRBJ2-1, with 10 nucleotides matching TRBD2. Trimming removed 5 bases from V and 6 bases from J; junction bases left unmatched: 7. Germline CDR1 and CDR2: DFQATT and SNEGSKA (reference sequence). The CDR3 runs to 14 residues. CDR3 protein: CSAPLAGPLNEQFF. In DNA form, the CDR3 reads TGCAGTGCTCCACTAGCGGGGCCGCTCAATGAGCAGTTCTTC.

Comment on this clonotype: A read error is possible here, since a much larger clone lies one base away. V and J are TRBV18 and TRBJ2-5, with 7 bases fitting TRBD1. V lost 3 bases and J lost 1; bases outside the gene matches: 5. Germline V gives CDR1 KGHSH, CDR2 LQKENI. CDR3 length: 15 amino acids. The CDR3 spells CASSPPGTAQETQYF. In DNA form, the CDR3 reads TGTGCCAGCTCACCTCCCGGGACAGCCCAAGAGACCCAGTACTTC.

The chain uses TRBV20-1 and TRBJ1-6, with D possibly matching TRBD1 (6 bases). Trimming shortened V by 0 bases and J by 8 bases, and 14 bases separated the two germline ends. Germline V lookup: CDR1 DFQATT, CDR2 SNEGSKA (reference sequence). The CDR3 has 15 residues. The CDR3 here is CSARDPRDTYSPLHF. The CDR3 bases are TGCAGTGCTAGAGATCCCCGGGACACCTATTCACCCCTCCACTTT.

The DNA of the CDR3 is TGCGCCAGCAGCCAGCAGCATGGACAGGCGTCCTACGAGCAGTACTTC. This sequence encodes CASSQQHGQASYEQYF. The chain employs TRBV4-1 and TRBJ2-7; 7 nucleotides align to TRBD1. The CDR3 sequence is 16 residues long. Germline-derived CDR1 and CDR2 are MGHRA and YSYEKL. V lost 3 bases, J lost 1 base, and 9 bases stayed unmatched.

This chain links TRBV20-1 with TRBJ2-1, with 12 bases matching TRBD2. J was trimmed by 2 bases and V by 6 bases; bases with no gene match: 5. This CDR3 has 15 amino acids. Germline CDR1 reads DFQATT; CDR2 reads SNEGSKA (reference sequence). CDR3 DNA sequence: TGCAGTGCCATACTAGCGGGGGGCACCTACAATGAGCAGTTCTTC. Its protein is CSAILAGGTYNEQFF.

The chain has TRBV5-1 and TRBJ2-3, with D perhaps given as TRBD1 or TRBD2 (6 bases each). Germline V lookup: CDR1 SGHRS, CDR2 YFSETQ. Between the trimmed V and J ends, which lost 0 bases and 6 bases, there was a span of 17 bases. The CDR3 is 16 amino acids. The CDR3 region is CASSLERGAKGDTQYF. As DNA, the CDR3 is TGCGCCAGCAGCTTGGAAAGGGGGGCTAAAGGCGATACGCAGTATTTT. The full variable domain, rest sourced from reference TRBV5-1 and TRBJ2-3, is KAGVTQTPRYLIKTRGQQVTLSCSPISGHRSVSWYQQTPGQGLQFLFEYFSETQRNKGNFPGRFSGRQFSNSRSEMNVSTLELGDSALYLCASSLERGAKGDTQYFGPGTRLTVL.

This rearrangement joins TRBV9 to TRBJ2-6; D ambiguous. Trimming pared 4 bases from V and 0 bases from J, leaving 14 bases between. The CDR3 sequence is 17 residues long. CDR1 and CDR2 from the germline V gene are SGDLS and YYNGEE. CDR3 DNA: TGTGCCAGCAGCCTACAAGACGGAATCTCTGGGGCCAACGTCCTGACTTTC. It codes for CASSLQDGISGANVLTF.

This clonotype was observed a handful of times. V and J are TRBV10-3 and TRBJ1-2, with 9 bases matching TRBD1. CDR1 is ENHRY, CDR2 SYGVKD, per germline. The CDR3 is 15 residues long. The V segment lost 7 bases and the J segment 6 bases; nucleotides outside the gene matches: 12. The CDR3 is CAITRQGDSRDGYTF. The DNA for the CDR3 is TGTGCCATCACCCGACAGGGGGATTCCCGGGATGGCTACACCTTC.